The clone carrying this TCR beta chain was detected ten times or more. First-strand cDNA used TRAV- and TRBV-specific primers, covering alpha and beta chains. PCR amplification of the TCRs was performed with Phusion for 20 PCR cycles, and it relied on a constant-region primer together with a V-primer adapter. Each CDR3 protein gets one entry after TCRdb re-called the reads with MiXCR. The sample shows 60,000 to 90,000 distinct CDR3 sequences, around 29% of them seen only once. From germline, CDR1 is LGHDT and CDR2 YNNKEL (reference sequence). Trimming at V came to 2 bases and at J to 3 bases, leaving 10 bases not matched to a gene. The CDR3 sequence is 18 residues long. This sample was included in a study of low-dose radiotherapy and immunotherapy resistance in tumors. Study at large: Every six weeks patients received intravenous ipilimumab 1 mg/kg, and every two weeks they received intravenous nivolumab 240 mg.

Time point described: before trial treatment. Donors were administered nivolumab, ipilimumab, aspirin and low-dose cyclophosphamide, together with low-dose radiotherapy. The chain employs TRBV3-1 and TRBJ2-5; 12 nucleotides match TRBD2. The origin of this receptor is a female donor with ovarian cancer. The sample consisted of PBMCs, taken before treatment. Here the CDR3 reads CASSQRRLAGGPEETQYF. The CDR3 DNA follows: TGTGCCAGCAGCCAAAGAAGGCTAGCGGGGGGGCCTGAAGAGACCCAGTACTTC.